This TCR beta chain was recovered during a study of blood T cell repertoires in COVID-19. The table came from immunoSEQ multiplex PCR; TCRdb's copy has only in-frame clones and leaves some out. Here the sample spans under 350,000 clones, about 80% being singletons. Deletions cut 0 bases from V and 4 bases from J, with 9 bases between. CDR1 MRHNA and CDR2 SNTAGT come from the germline V gene. The CDR3 spans 14 residues. J is TRBJ1-2 and V is TRBV6-4, with D possibly matching TRBD1 (5 bases). This receptor was identified in a woman in her fifties or sixties who had recovered from COVID-19. The sequencing sample was made of peripheral blood. In nucleotides, the CDR3 is TGTGCCAGCAGTGACTCGACAGCTAGCTATGGCTACACCTTC. Translated, it gives CASSDSTASYGYTF.